This T cell receptor (beta chain) was obtained from a study of vaccination and CD4 T cells after COVID-19. Whole-study context: Convalescent donors totaled six males and four females, including two who were Hispanic.

This clonotype showed up just a few times. Its antigen is not identified. Time point given: late sampling 161 to 241 days after vaccination in a few convalescent patients. Treatment noted: approximately nine-day PBMC culture with coronavirus spike peptide pools or control peptides (ViraFEST assay). Antigen-specific T cells were expanded with peptide pools by ViraFEST, and TCRs were then sequenced. The assay that was used to sequence DNA from cultured CD4+ T cells was the Oncomine TCR Beta short-read assay. Cultured CD4+ T cells were the source of extracted genomic DNA. In TCRdb, the PCR reads were re-called with MiXCR into one record per CDR3 protein. The table records 20,000 to 25,000 distinct CDR3 sequences, approximately 33% of them present only once. Study results and caveats: Spike mono-reactivity marked 304 of 307 vaccine-specific clones in convalescent patients.

Trimming cost V 7 bases and J 4 bases, with 17 bases left between them. CDR3 length: 14 amino acids. Germline V CDR1 and CDR2: MNHNS, SASEGT. This receptor was obtained from a human donor who had recovered from COVID-19. The sequencing here drew on CD4+ T cells from blood, cultured in vitro, taken about 7 months after SARS-CoV-2 vaccination. The V and J genes are TRBV6-1 and TRBJ2-7, with D perhaps TRBD1 or TRBD2 (6 bases each). As DNA, the CDR3 is TGTGCCAGCACGCGGGACCCCAGGGGTTACGAGCAGTACTTC. Translation: CASTRDPRGYEQYF.